These 21 T cell receptor beta chains share one sample of origin, sequenced in a study of CD8 T cells in ankylosing spondylitis. One entry per CDR3 protein, called by TCRdb with MiXCR from the 5' RACE reads. The sample carries roughly 700,000 distinct CDR3 sequences, around 17% recorded once. These receptors' targets are unknown. Study observations and caveats: It appeared that ankylosing spondylitis blood was characterized by a TCR beta motif of eight highly homologous variants.

Sequencing was done on a sample of blood, either unsorted or a sorted T cell fraction (not recorded which). Receptors originate from a male donor with ankylosing spondylitis.

This chain uses TRBV7-8 with TRBJ1-4; TRBD1 agrees at 9 bases. Per the germline V gene, CDR1 is SGHVS and CDR2 is FQNEAQ. Trimming removed 3 bases from V and 8 bases from J; junction bases left unmatched: 10. The CDR3 totals 16 residues. CDR3 nucleotide sequence: TGTGCCAGCAGCTTGAGGCCGGGACAGGGAGAAGAAAAACTGTTTTTT. Translating gives CASSLRPGQGEEKLFF.

This clonotype has a handful of counts. The V gene is TRBV5-1, the J gene TRBJ2-7; D uncertain. V was trimmed by 0 bases and J by 0 bases, leaving 7 bases between them. The CDR3 is made up of 14 amino acids. Germline V lookup: CDR1 SGHRS, CDR2 YFSETQ. Here the CDR3 reads CASSLGINSYEQYF. The DNA of the CDR3 is TGCGCCAGCAGCTTGGGTATCAACTCCTACGAGCAGTACTTC.

The V and J genes are TRBV5-1 and TRBJ1-4, with TRBD1 matching 8 bases. Trimming took 4 bases from V and 8 from J; bases not matched to a gene: 13. This CDR3 spans 16 amino acids. Per germline, CDR1 SGHRS and CDR2 YFSETQ. The CDR3 nucleotides read TGCGCCAGCAGCGGCGGACAGGGCAGCTTTGGGGAAAAACTGTTTTTT. This encodes CASSGGQGSFGEKLFF.

V is TRBV2 and J is TRBJ2-1; D gene ambiguous. This CDR3 contains 11 residues. The V and J ends lost 0 bases and 12 bases respectively, with 6 bases between them. The germline CDR1 and CDR2 sequences are SNHLY and FYNNEI. CDR3 protein: CASSEALPQFF. The CDR3 DNA follows: TGTGCCAGCAGTGAAGCCCTACCGCAGTTCTTC.

Here the CDR3 reads CASSQDSREGTEAFF. DNA for the CDR3: TGCGCCAGCAGCCAAGATTCCAGGGAAGGGACTGAAGCTTTCTTT. The chain has TRBV4-1 and TRBJ1-1; weak D call: TRBD1 (5 bases). This CDR3 contains 15 residues. The V gene's germline CDR1 is MGHRA and CDR2 YSYEKL. The V end was cut by 0 bases, the J end by 5 bases, with 13 bases between.

The chain has TRBV7-9 and TRBJ2-5; 7 nucleotides align to TRBD1. V shed 2 bases, J shed 2 bases, and the junction held 5 bases outside the gene matches. There are 15 residues in the CDR3. Germline CDR1 is SEHNR and CDR2 is FQNEAQ (reference sequence). The DNA of the CDR3 is TGTGCCAGCAGCTTATTGGGACAGATACAAGAGACCCAGTACTTC. Translated: CASSLLGQIQETQYF.

The rearrangement links TRBV6-5 to TRBJ1-5; D perhaps matches TRBD1 (6 bases). This CDR3 contains 16 residues. Trimming left V 0 bases short and J 2 bases short, with 11 bases between. Germline CDR1 and CDR2: MNHEY and SVGAGI. This CDR3 reads CASSYSSGAGNQPQHF. The DNA for the CDR3 is TGTGCCAGCAGTTACTCATCAGGGGCTGGCAATCAGCCCCAGCATTTT.

In its sample, this clonotype was seen many times. This sequence joins TRBV20-1 and TRBJ2-3; 12 positions agree with TRBD2. Germline CDR1 DFQATT, CDR2 SNEGSKA (reference sequence). CDR3 length equals 18 residues. V lost 1 base to trimming and J lost 1 base; unmatched junction nucleotides: 9. CDR3 nucleotides: TGCAGTGCTAGAGCTCCCCTACTAGCGGGAGGCCGCACAGATACGCAGTATTTT. This sequence encodes CSARAPLLAGGRTDTQYF.

This clonotype was picked up a small number of times. V gene TRBV12-3 or TRBV12-4 combines with J gene TRBJ2-5; TRBD1 aligns across 11 bases. V lost 1 base and J lost 5; bases outside the gene matches: 3. The length of the CDR3 is 15 residues. Here the CDR3 reads CASSLDGTGGETQYF. The DNA for the CDR3 is TGTGCCAGCAGTTTAGATGGGACAGGGGGGGAGACCCAGTACTTC.

The chain employs TRBV11-1 and TRBJ2-5; 7 nucleotides align to TRBD2. Germline V gives CDR1 SGHAT, CDR2 FQDESV (reference sequence). There are 17 residues in the CDR3. With V trimmed by 5 bases and J by 1 base, 13 bases remained unmatched. For the CDR3, the DNA is TGTGCCAGCAGCCCCGTCCTCGGCGGGAGCCCCCAAGAGACCCAGTACTTC. Its protein product is CASSPVLGGSPQETQYF.

There are a few counts of this clonotype. The V and J genes are TRBV4-2 and TRBJ2-3, with a possible D match to TRBD2 (6 bases). The CDR3 has 16 amino acids. Trimming stripped 5 bases from V and 0 bases from J, with 15 bases between. Germline V gene sequence: CDR1 LGHNA, CDR2 YNFKEQ. The CDR3 sequence: CASSSQVGRSTDTQYF. In DNA form, the CDR3 reads TGTGCCAGCAGCTCCCAGGTCGGGAGAAGCACAGATACGCAGTATTTT.

The V and J genes are TRBV6-1 and TRBJ2-1; unclear D gene. CDR3 length: 15 residues. Germline values: CDR1 MNHNS, CDR2 SASEGT. Trimming removed 7 bases from V and 0 bases from J, with 13 bases in between. The CDR3 is CASKITFSSYNEQFF. The CDR3 nucleotides are TGTGCCAGCAAGATCACATTTAGCTCCTACAATGAGCAGTTCTTC.

The chain carries TRBV2 and TRBJ1-4; the D gene is possibly TRBD1 (6 bases). This CDR3 region has 15 residues. Germline CDR1 reads SNHLY; CDR2 reads FYNNEI. V was shortened by 3 bases and J by 6 bases, with 14 bases between the two germline ends. The CDR3 region is CASSDALGADEKLFF. DNA of the CDR3: TGTGCCAGCAGTGATGCCTTGGGGGCGGATGAAAAACTGTTTTTT.

The chain joins TRBV18 to TRBJ2-7; 9 bases agree with TRBD1. The V segment lost 4 bases and the J segment 5 bases; nucleotides outside the gene matches: 9. Germline V gene lookup returns CDR1 KGHSH and CDR2 LQKENI. The CDR3 has 15 amino acids. CDR3 amino acids: CASSLEGQGLDEQYF. The CDR3 nucleotides read TGTGCCAGCTCACTCGAGGGACAGGGACTTGACGAGCAGTACTTC.

This clonotype was seen only a few times. The V gene is TRBV5-1, the J gene TRBJ2-5; the D is unclear. Deletions cut 2 bases from V and 1 base from J, with 12 bases between. CDR3 length equals 15 residues. Germline CDR1 and CDR2: SGHRS and YFSETQ. This chain's CDR3 is CASSLGISSQETQYF. CDR3 in DNA: TGCGCCAGCAGCTTAGGTATCAGTAGCCAAGAGACCCAGTACTTC.

The rearrangement joins TRBV27 to TRBJ2-7, with D possibly TRBD1 on 5 matching bases. The CDR3 contains 14 residues. V shed 5 bases and J shed 7 bases, with 18 bases lying between them. CDR1 is MNHEY and CDR2 is SMNVEV in the germline V gene (reference sequence). The CDR3 region has the DNA TGTGCCAGCAGTCCAAGGGGCCCGCAAAGGGAGCAGTACTTC. This gives the protein CASSPRGPQREQYF.

The chain uses TRBV27 and TRBJ2-7, with 7 bases that match TRBD1. CDR3 size: 14 residues. Per the germline V gene, CDR1 is MNHEY and CDR2 is SMNVEV (reference sequence). Losses at the gene ends were 6 bases for V and 5 bases for J; bases not matched to a gene: 10. CDR3 amino acids: CASSKNRDSNEQYF. Written as DNA, the CDR3 is TGTGCCAGCAGCAAGAACCGGGACAGTAACGAGCAGTACTTC.

As to this clonotype: A much larger clone is a single base away; this may be a read error. The chain joins TRBV18 to TRBJ1-1; D is uncertain. The CDR3 covers 14 residues. From germline, CDR1 is KGHSH and CDR2 LQKENI. Here the CDR3 reads CASSPSRKETEASF. The CDR3 region has the DNA TGTGCCAGCTCACCATCCAGGAAGGAGACTGAAGCTTCCTTT.

DNA for the CDR3: TGTGCCAGCAGTTTGACTAGTCAGTCAAACAATGAGCAGTTCTTC. Translated: CASSLTSQSNNEQFF. V usage is TRBV2 and J usage is TRBJ2-1, with TRBD2 as a possible D gene (6 bases). Germline CDR1 is SNHLY and CDR2 is FYNNEI. Trimming cost V 5 bases and J 5 bases, with 16 bases left between them. CDR3 length equals 15 residues.

This clonotype was recorded a few times. The chain carries TRBV7-2 and TRBJ2-2, with TRBD2 identical over 8 bases. The CDR3 loop spans 15 amino acids. Germline lookup yields CDR1 SGHTA and CDR2 FQGNSA. The J segment lost 4 bases and the V segment lost 6 bases, leaving 7 bases of the junction unmatched. The CDR3 DNA reads as TGTGCCAGCAGAATAACAAGCGGGGGCACCGGGGAGCTGTTTTTT. Translated: CASRITSGGTGELFF.

The chain uses TRBV3-1 and TRBJ1-1; tentatively, D is TRBD1 (5 bases). CDR1 is LGHDT and CDR2 is YNNKEL in the germline V gene (reference sequence). There are 17 residues in the CDR3. The V and J ends lost 3 bases and 3 bases respectively, with 20 bases between them. DNA for the CDR3: TGTGCCAGCAGCCAGTTTGTTGGTCTGGGCAGGGACACTGAAGCTTTCTTT. Translation: CASSQFVGLGRDTEAFF.